A single sample is the source of the 6 T cell receptor beta chains below, sequenced in a study of blood T cell repertoires in COVID-19 (dated by TCRdb to 2018 to 2021). Receptors were amplified or captured by the immunoSEQ multiplex PCR assay. TCRdb mirrors the immuneACCESS table, restricted to in-frame sequences. Some clones are absent from its copies; in checked studies, under half trace to an unresolved V gene, and the reason for the others is unknown. The sample includes around 150,000 clones, with approximately 92% observed a single time. Of the sample, about 5% is held by the ten largest clones. What was sequenced was peripheral blood. These receptors all come from a woman in her 50s with acute or convalescent COVID-19.

V usage is TRBV18 and J usage is TRBJ1-2; 9 bases align to TRBD1. Losses at the gene ends were 3 bases for V and 4 bases for J; bases not matched to a gene: 9. Germline CDR1 reads KGHSH; CDR2 reads LQKENI. The CDR3 has 16 amino acids. CDR3: CASSPARDRVGYGYTF. The CDR3 nucleotides read TGTGCCAGCTCACCCGCCCGGGACAGGGTTGGCTATGGCTACACCTTC. The complete variable domain, with remaining parts taken from reference TRBV18 and TRBJ1-2, reads NAGVMQNPRHLVRRRGQEARLRCSPMKGHSHVYWYRQLPEEGLKFMVYLQKENIIDESGMPKERFSAEFPKEGPSILRIQQVVRGDSAAYFCASSPARDRVGYGYTFGSGTRLTVV.

The chain recombines TRBV14 with TRBJ2-5, with 11 bases identical to TRBD2. J was trimmed by 5 bases and V by 4 bases; bases with no gene match: 12. Germline assignment: CDR1 SGHDN and CDR2 FVKESK. The CDR3 consists of 17 residues. CDR3 protein: CASSPNAGTSGIETQYF. CDR3 in DNA: TGTGCCAGCAGCCCCAACGCCGGGACTAGCGGTATCGAGACCCAGTACTTC.

This chain joins TRBV28 and TRBJ1-5; D is undetermined. Germline V gene lookup returns CDR1 MDHEN and CDR2 SYDVKM. Deletions cut 2 bases from V and 7 bases from J, with 18 bases between. This CDR3 is 16 amino acids long. The CDR3 here is CASSLAAGKGGQPQHF. DNA for the CDR3: TGTGCCAGCAGTTTAGCAGCGGGGAAGGGCGGGCAGCCCCAGCATTTT.

The chain employs TRBV3-1 (or the pseudogene TRBV3-2) and TRBJ1-5; 7 bases match TRBD1. Germline trimming cut 0 bases from V and 1 base from J; bases unmatched to any gene: 9. Germline CDR1 and CDR2: LGHDT and YNNKEL (reference sequence). This CDR3 has 18 amino acids. The CDR3 nucleotides read TGTGCCAGCAGCCAAGATATTCCGGGGACAGCCAGCAATCAGCCCCAGCATTTT. Translated: CASSQDIPGTASNQPQHF.

This chain connects TRBV28 to TRBJ2-7; 7 bases are a match to TRBD2. Per germline, CDR1 MDHEN and CDR2 SYDVKM. The CDR3 spans 15 residues. The V gene end was trimmed by 6 bases and the J gene end by 5 bases; junction bases not matched to a gene: 13. DNA for the CDR3: TGTGCCAGCAGCCTTTTGACGGGAGCGGGAAACGAGCAGTACTTC. It is translated as CASSLLTGAGNEQYF.

The genes are TRBV28 and TRBJ1-3; possibly TRBD1 for D (5 bases). V was cut by 5 bases and J by 2 bases, with 16 bases left in between. Germline CDR1 is MDHEN and CDR2 is SYDVKM. The CDR3 has 16 amino acids. The CDR3 coding sequence is TGTGCCAGCAGTCCCTACGGGGGGAAGGCTGGAAACACCATATATTTT. Translation gives CASSPYGGKAGNTIYF.